This T cell receptor (beta chain) is drawn from a study of beta chain features in type 1 diabetes. As concerns this clone: Its antigen remains unknown.

The study, taken as a whole, reports: Moderately but significantly shorter TCRB CDR3s were found in Type 1 diabetes patients in all four CD4+ subsets.

The investigators reverse transcribed all of the isolated RNA, so they sequenced expressed TCRB transcripts. Method: immunoSEQ multiplex PCR; TCRdb's copy keeps in-frame clones and lacks some. The table lists 350,000 to 400,000 clones, roughly 13% of them singletons. Trimming at V came to 5 bases and at J to 1 base, leaving 2 bases not matched to a gene. The CDR3 runs to 15 residues. The germline CDR1 and CDR2 sequences are LNHDA and SQIVND (reference sequence). The genes are TRBV19 and TRBJ2-6; TRBD2 matches 7 bases. The receptor comes from a woman between 18 and 29 years old with type 1 diabetes. The sequencing input was naive CD4+ T cells from blood. The CDR3 loop reads CASSGGESGANVLTF. CDR3 nucleotide sequence: TGTGCCAGTAGTGGGGGGGAGTCTGGGGCCAACGTCCTGACTTTC. Full variable domain (remainder filled in from reference TRBV19 and TRBJ2-6): DGGITQSPKYLFRKEGQNVTLSCEQNLNHDAMYWYRQDPGQGLRLIYYSQIVNDFQKGDIAEGYSVSREKKESFPLTVTSAQKNPTAFYLCASSGGESGANVLTFGAGSRLTVL.